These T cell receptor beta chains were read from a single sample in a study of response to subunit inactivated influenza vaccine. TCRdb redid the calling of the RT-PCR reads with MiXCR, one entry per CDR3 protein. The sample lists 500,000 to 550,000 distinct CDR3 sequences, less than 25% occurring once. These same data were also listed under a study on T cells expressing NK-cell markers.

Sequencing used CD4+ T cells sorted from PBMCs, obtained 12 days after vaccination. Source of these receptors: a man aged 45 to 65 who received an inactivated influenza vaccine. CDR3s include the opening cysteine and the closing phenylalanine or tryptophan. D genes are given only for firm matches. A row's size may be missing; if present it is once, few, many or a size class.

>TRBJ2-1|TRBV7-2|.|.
CASSQGLTVDNEQFF
TGTGCCAGCAGCCAAGGACTAACAGTTGACAATGAGCAGTTCTTC
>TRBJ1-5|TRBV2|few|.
CASVPDTGGPQHF
TGTGCCAGCGTGCCTGACACAGGAGGGCCCCAGCATTTT
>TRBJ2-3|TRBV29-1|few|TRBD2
CSVAGTKRADTQYF
TGCAGCGTTGCCGGGACTAAGCGGGCAGATACGCAGTATTTT
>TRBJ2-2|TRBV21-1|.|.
CASSTPWTRHFRTGELFF
TGTGCCAGCAGCACTCCTTGGACAAGGCATTTTCGGACCGGGGAGCTGTTTTTT
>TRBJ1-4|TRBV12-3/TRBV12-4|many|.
CASSLSPTGKLFF
TGTGCCAGCAGCCTATCCCCTACCGGAAAACTGTTTTTT
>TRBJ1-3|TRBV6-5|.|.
CASSSRKGSSGNTIYF
TGTGCCAGCAGTTCTCGTAAGGGAAGCTCTGGAAACACCATATATTTT
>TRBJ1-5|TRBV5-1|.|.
CASSLEGYSNQPQHF
TGCGCCAGCAGCTTGGAGGGGTATAGCAATCAGCCCCAGCATTTT
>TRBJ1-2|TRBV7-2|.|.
CASSLAPFNLDGYGYTF
TGTGCCAGCAGCTTAGCTCCCTTTAACCTGGACGGCTATGGCTACACCTTC
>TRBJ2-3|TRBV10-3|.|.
CATSTVVVAVQTDTQYF
TGTGCCACCTCTACGGTCGTGGTAGCGGTCCAGACAGATACGCAGTATTTT
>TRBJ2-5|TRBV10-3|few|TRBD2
CAISEVGTSDFQETQYF
TGTGCCATCAGTGAGGTTGGGACTAGCGATTTCCAAGAGACCCAGTACTTC
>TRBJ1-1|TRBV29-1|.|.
CSVGTAMNTEAFF
TGCAGCGTCGGGACGGCCATGAACACTGAAGCTTTCTTT
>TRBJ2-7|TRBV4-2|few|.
CASSQLGRGYEQYF
TGTGCCAGCAGCCAATTAGGCAGGGGTTACGAGCAGTACTTC
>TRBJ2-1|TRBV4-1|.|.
CASSHDPGGEQFF
TGCGCCAGCAGCCACGACCCTGGAGGTGAGCAGTTCTTC
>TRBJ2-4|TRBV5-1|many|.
CASSLDKPDIQYF
TGCGCCAGCAGCTTGGACAAGCCCGACATTCAGTACTTC
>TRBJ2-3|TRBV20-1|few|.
CSATPAGIRDTQYF
TGCAGTGCTACCCCAGCAGGGATAAGAGATACGCAGTATTTT
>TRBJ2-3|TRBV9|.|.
CASSALTGGSDTQYF
TGTGCCAGCAGCGCCCTAACGGGTGGCTCAGATACGCAGTATTTT
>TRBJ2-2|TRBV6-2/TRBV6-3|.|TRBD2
CASRRTTAGGLTGELFF
TGTGCCAGCCGCAGAACCACAGCGGGGGGGCTTACCGGGGAGCTGTTTTTT
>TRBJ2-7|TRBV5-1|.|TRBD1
CASSLAGDRGLGEQYF
TGCGCCAGCAGCTTGGCCGGCGACAGGGGGCTAGGGGAGCAGTACTTC
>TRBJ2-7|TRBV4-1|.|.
CASSQAPFADKQYF
TGCGCCAGCAGCCAAGCCCCGTTCGCGGACAAGCAGTACTTC
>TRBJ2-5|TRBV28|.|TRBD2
CASRRTSGRQTQYF
TGTGCCAGCAGACGAACTAGCGGGAGACAGACCCAGTACTTC
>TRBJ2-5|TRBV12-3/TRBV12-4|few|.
CASSKRQTVETQYF
TGTGCCAGCAGCAAACGGCAGACAGTAGAGACCCAGTACTTC
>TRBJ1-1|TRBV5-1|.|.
CASSFENTEAFF
TGCGCCAGCAGCTTCGAGAACACTGAAGCTTTCTTT
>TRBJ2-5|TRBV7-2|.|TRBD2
CASSFRLARGETQYF
TGTGCCAGCAGCTTTCGACTAGCGCGGGGAGAGACCCAGTACTTC
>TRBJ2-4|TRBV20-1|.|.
CSAGGGGHKNIQYF
TGCAGTGCTGGAGGAGGGGGACACAAAAACATTCAGTACTTC
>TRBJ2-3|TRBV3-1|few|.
CASSQLIGTQYF
TGTGCCAGCAGCCAGCTAATAGGTACGCAGTATTTT
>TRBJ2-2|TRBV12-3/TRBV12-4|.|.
CASSKYRTGELFF
TGTGCCAGCAGCAAATATAGGACCGGGGAGCTGTTTTTT